The 18 T cell receptor beta chains listed next were all sequenced from one sample in a study of blood T cell repertoires in COVID-19 (dated by TCRdb to 2020 to 2022). Receptors were amplified or captured by the immunoSEQ multiplex PCR assay. TCRdb obtained this table from immuneACCESS and retained in-frame rearrangements with V and J assigned. These tables miss some clones; where compared with another copy, unresolved V genes account for less than half of the shortfall, and the remainder is unexplained. The sample table lists under 350,000 clones, about 86% of them with a count of one. The ten top clones hold roughly 4% of the sample. Sequences were obtained from PBMCs or T cells enriched from blood (not recorded which). Receptor source: a woman aged 40 to 49 with acute COVID-19.

In regard to this clone: Given a much more abundant clone one base away, this may be a read error. This chain joins TRBV7-8 and TRBJ1-1; D is perhaps TRBD1 (6 bases). CDR3 length: 13 residues. V was trimmed by 1 base and J by 6 bases, leaving 9 bases between them. Germline CDR1 reads SGHVS; CDR2 reads FQNEAQ. This chain's CDR3 is CASSLVSGAEAFF. In nucleotides, the CDR3 is TGTGCCAGCAGCTTAGTTTCAGGGGCTGAAGCTTTCTTT.

The sample holds a few counts of this clone. The rearrangement uses TRBV19 and TRBJ1-3, with unresolved D. Per the germline V gene, CDR1 is LNHDA and CDR2 is SQIVND (reference sequence). The CDR3 spans 19 residues. V was trimmed by 4 bases and J by 0 bases, leaving 22 bases between them. CDR3 coding DNA: TGTGCCAGTAGTACGCCTTTTGGAGTCGGAGAGAGCTCTGGAAACACCATATATTTT. It specifies CASSTPFGVGESSGNTIYF. Full variable domain (outside the CDR3, taken from reference TRBV19 and TRBJ1-3): DGGITQSPKYLFRKEGQNVTLSCEQNLNHDAMYWYRQDPGQGLRLIYYSQIVNDFQKGDIAEGYSVSREKKESFPLTVTSAQKNPTAFYLCASSTPFGVGESSGNTIYFGEGSWLTVV.

The chain employs TRBV5-1 and TRBJ2-2; D is undetermined. CDR1 SGHRS and CDR2 YFSETQ come from the germline V gene. The CDR3 consists of 15 residues. Trimming took off 0 bases at V and 3 bases at J, with 9 bases between the two ends. CDR3 in DNA: TGCGCCAGCAGCTTGGAGGAGCTTTACACCGGGGAGCTGTTTTTT. This translates into CASSLEELYTGELFF.

The genes are TRBV6-5 and TRBJ1-5; D not resolved. Germline V gene data show CDR1 as MNHEY and CDR2 as SVGAGI. The CDR3 sequence is 14 residues long. V dropped 6 bases and J dropped 0 bases, with 9 bases sitting between them. This CDR3 is CASRPGYSNQPQHF. In DNA, the CDR3 is TGTGCCAGCAGGCCAGGTTATAGCAATCAGCCCCAGCATTTT.

This chain joins TRBV14 and TRBJ1-4; no firm D call. The V and J ends lost 2 bases and 2 bases respectively, with 6 bases between them. CDR3 length: 14 residues. Per germline, CDR1 SGHDN and CDR2 FVKESK. CDR3 amino acids: CASSQRATNEKLFF. CDR3 DNA sequence: TGTGCCAGCAGCCAACGTGCGACTAATGAAAAACTGTTTTTT. Looking up the rest from reference TRBV14 and TRBJ1-4 gives the full variable domain: EAGVTQFPSHSVIEKGQTVTLRCDPISGHDNLYWYRRVMGKEIKFLLHFVKESKQDESGMPNNRFLAERTGGTYSTLKVQPAELEDSGVYFCASSQRATNEKLFFGSGTQLSVL.

This clone was recorded a few times. The J gene is TRBJ1-3, the V gene TRBV7-9; D may be TRBD1 (6 bases). Germline CDR1 SEHNR, CDR2 FQNEAQ (reference sequence). V gave up 3 bases and J gave up 2 bases, with 11 bases separating them. CDR3 length: 15 residues. CDR3 loop: CASSFPGAAGNTIYF. Here the CDR3 DNA reads TGTGCCAGCAGCTTTCCAGGGGCGGCTGGAAACACCATATATTTT.

This clone was counted between two and nine times. The V call is TRBV6-5, the J call TRBJ1-4; D unresolved. The CDR3 consists of 16 residues. Trimming removed 2 bases at V and 0 bases at J, with 10 bases between. Germline CDR1 MNHEY, CDR2 SVGAGI. The CDR3 nucleotides read TGTGCCAGCAGTTACCTTCTGCGGGCAACTAATGAAAAACTGTTTTTT. Protein product: CASSYLLRATNEKLFF.

Notes on this clone: Other DNA sequences in the same sample also yield this CDR3. This chain links TRBV7-2 with TRBJ2-7; 10 bases fit TRBD2. CDR1 and CDR2 (germline): SGHTA, FQGNSA. The V gene end was trimmed by 2 bases and the J gene end by 3 bases; junction bases not matched to a gene: 10. The length of the CDR3 is 17 residues. The CDR3 bases are TGTGCCAGCAGCTTATGGGGGCGGCTAGCGGGGGACTACGAGCAGTACTTC. Its protein product is CASSLWGRLAGDYEQYF.

The chain links TRBV10-3 to TRBJ2-7; 11 bases match TRBD2. The trim removed 6 bases at V and 2 bases at J, leaving 6 bases unmatched. Germline V lookup: CDR1 ENHRY, CDR2 SYGVKD. The CDR3 totals 15 residues. DNA for the CDR3: TGTGCCATCAGCGGTAGCGGGAGGGCTACCTACGAGCAGTACTTC. It yields the protein CAISGSGRATYEQYF.

V and J are TRBV4-1 and TRBJ2-7; TRBD2 matches at 11 bases. The CDR3 totals 17 residues. Germline CDR1 MGHRA, CDR2 YSYEKL. The trim removed 0 bases at V and 3 bases at J, leaving 7 bases unmatched. DNA for the CDR3: TGCGCCAGCAGCCAAGAGTTAACTAGCGGGAGCATCTACGAGCAGTACTTC. This sequence encodes CASSQELTSGSIYEQYF.

V gene TRBV28 combines with J gene TRBJ1-6; perhaps TRBD1 as D (5 bases). CDR1 is MDHEN and CDR2 is SYDVKM in the germline V gene. The CDR3 length is 14 residues. Here the CDR3 reads CAGQGGSYNSPLHF. In nucleotides, the CDR3 is TGTGCTGGGCAGGGTGGCTCCTATAATTCACCCCTCCACTTT. Full variable domain (remainder filled in from reference TRBV28 and TRBJ1-6): DVKVTQSSRYLVKRTGEKVFLECVQDMDHENMFWYRQDPGLGLRLIYFSYDVKMKEKGDIPEGYSVSREKKERFSLILESASTNQTSMYLCAGQGGSYNSPLHFGNGTRLTVT.

The chain couples TRBV7-2 to TRBJ2-5; D possibly corresponds to TRBD2 (7 bases). CDR1 is SGHTA and CDR2 is FQGNSA in the germline V gene. V was clipped by 1 base and J by 2 bases, with 17 bases between them. This CDR3 region has 17 residues. The CDR3 reads CASSLVQLRGGQETQYF. The CDR3, as DNA: TGTGCCAGCAGCTTAGTTCAACTGAGGGGGGGGCAAGAGACCCAGTACTTC.

This chain uses TRBV10-1 with TRBJ1-6; 7 bases match TRBD1. J lost 8 bases, V lost 4 bases, and 5 bases had no gene match. CDR3 size: 14 residues. CDR1 and CDR2 (germline): WNHNN, SYGVQD (reference sequence). The CDR3 region is CASSGDRAYSPLHF. The DNA of the CDR3 is TGCGCCAGCAGTGGTGACAGGGCTTATTCACCCCTCCACTTT.

This chain joins TRBV11-2 and TRBJ2-7, with a tentative D call TRBD1 (6 bases). Germline V gene lookup returns CDR1 SGHAT and CDR2 FQNNGV. V lost 5 bases, J lost 5 bases, and 19 bases lay in between. This CDR3 is 15 amino acids long. The CDR3 DNA reads as TGTGCCAGCAGCGCACAGGGTCTCCCTTCTAACGAGCAGTACTTC. It specifies CASSAQGLPSNEQYF.

This clone was seen more than once but under ten times. The chain links TRBV5-6 to TRBJ2-3; 11 nucleotides agree with TRBD1. Germline trimming cut 6 bases from V and 6 bases from J; bases unmatched to any gene: 9. The CDR3 runs to 15 residues. The V gene's germline CDR1 is SGHDT and CDR2 YYEEEE. The CDR3 here is CASTSGTGGRDTQYF. CDR3 coding DNA: TGTGCCAGCACTTCGGGGACAGGGGGTCGGGATACGCAGTATTTT.

CDR3 in amino acids: CSASRSGGARTEAFF. Here the CDR3 DNA reads TGCAGTGCCAGTCGATCGGGGGGAGCTCGCACTGAAGCTTTCTTT. This rearrangement joins TRBV20-1 to TRBJ1-1; D is possibly TRBD1 (5 bases). This CDR3 is 15 amino acids long. Deletions cut 6 bases from V and 4 bases from J, with 21 bases between. CDR1 is DFQATT, CDR2 SNEGSKA, per germline (reference sequence).

The chain joins TRBV4-3 to TRBJ1-2; weak D call: TRBD1 (5 bases). This CDR3 is 15 amino acids long. V lost 4 bases and J lost 2, with 14 bases in between. Germline loops: CDR1 LGHNA, CDR2 YSLEER. CDR3 bases: TGCGCCAGCAGCCTAAACCCAGGGTACAACTATGGCTACACCTTC. Translating it yields CASSLNPGYNYGYTF.

The gene calls are TRBV5-1 and TRBJ2-1, with D perhaps matching TRBD2 (5 bases). Germline lookup yields CDR1 SGHRS and CDR2 YFSETQ. The V gene lost 4 bases and the J gene lost 4 bases, with 12 bases spanning the gap. The CDR3 length is 14 residues. The CDR3: CASSRKLEYNEQFF. For the CDR3, the DNA is TGCGCCAGCAGCAGGAAACTAGAGTACAATGAGCAGTTCTTC. Combining the CDR3 with reference TRBV5-1 and TRBJ2-1 gives the whole variable domain KAGVTQTPRYLIKTRGQQVTLSCSPISGHRSVSWYQQTPGQGLQFLFEYFSETQRNKGNFPGRFSGRQFSNSRSEMNVSTLELGDSALYLCASSRKLEYNEQFFGPGTRLTVL.